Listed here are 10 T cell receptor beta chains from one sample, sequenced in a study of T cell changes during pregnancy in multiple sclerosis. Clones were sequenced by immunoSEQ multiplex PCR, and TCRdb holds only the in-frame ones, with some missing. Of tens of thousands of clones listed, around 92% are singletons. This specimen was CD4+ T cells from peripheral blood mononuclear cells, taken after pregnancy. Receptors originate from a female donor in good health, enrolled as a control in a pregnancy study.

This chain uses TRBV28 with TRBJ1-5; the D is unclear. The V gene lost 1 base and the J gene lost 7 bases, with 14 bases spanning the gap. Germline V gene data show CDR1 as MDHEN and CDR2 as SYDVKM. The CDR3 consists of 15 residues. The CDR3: CASSLLSGIGQPQHF. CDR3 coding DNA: TGTGCCAGCAGTTTATTATCCGGGATCGGCCAGCCCCAGCATTTT.

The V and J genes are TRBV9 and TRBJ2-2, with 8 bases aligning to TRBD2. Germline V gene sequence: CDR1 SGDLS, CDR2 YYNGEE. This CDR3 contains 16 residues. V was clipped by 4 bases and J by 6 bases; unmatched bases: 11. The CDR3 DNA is TGTGCCAGCAGCACCCTTACCGGACTAGCTCCCGGGGAGCTGTTTTTT. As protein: CASSTLTGLAPGELFF.

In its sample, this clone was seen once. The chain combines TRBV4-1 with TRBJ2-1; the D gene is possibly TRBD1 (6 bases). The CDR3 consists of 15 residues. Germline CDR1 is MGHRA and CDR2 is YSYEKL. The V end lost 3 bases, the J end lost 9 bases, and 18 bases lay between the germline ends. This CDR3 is CASSQGHGEGGEQFF. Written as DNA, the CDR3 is TGCGCCAGCAGCCAGGGACACGGTGAAGGGGGTGAGCAGTTCTTC.

In nucleotides, the CDR3 is TGTGCCAGCAGCCCCAACAGGGGGCCCACAGATACGCAGTATTTT. It codes for CASSPNRGPTDTQYF. This chain joins TRBV7-3 and TRBJ2-3; 9 bases are a match to TRBD1. This CDR3 spans 15 amino acids. V trimming: 5 bases; J trimming: 2 bases; junction bases outside the gene matches: 5. Germline V gene sequence: CDR1 SGHTA, CDR2 FQGTGA.

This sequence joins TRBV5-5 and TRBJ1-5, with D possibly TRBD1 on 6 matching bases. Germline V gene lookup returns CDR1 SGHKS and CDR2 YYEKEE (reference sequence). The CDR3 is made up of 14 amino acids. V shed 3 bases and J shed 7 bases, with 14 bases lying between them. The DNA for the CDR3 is TGTGCCAGCAGCTCTACAGGGCAATCGCAGCCCCAGCATTTT. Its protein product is CASSSTGQSQPQHF.

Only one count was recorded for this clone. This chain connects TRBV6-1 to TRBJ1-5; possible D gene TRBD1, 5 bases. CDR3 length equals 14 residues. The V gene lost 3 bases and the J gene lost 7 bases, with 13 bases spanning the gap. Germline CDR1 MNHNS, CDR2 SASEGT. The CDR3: CASSEGGGIQPQHF. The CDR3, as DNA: TGTGCCAGCAGTGAGGGGGGGGGAATACAGCCCCAGCATTTT.

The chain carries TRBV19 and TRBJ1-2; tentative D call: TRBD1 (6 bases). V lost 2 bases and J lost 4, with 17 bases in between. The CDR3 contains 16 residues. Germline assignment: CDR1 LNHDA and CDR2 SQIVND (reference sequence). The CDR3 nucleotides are TGTGCCAGTAGTATATCCCCACAGGGCTATGGCTATGGCTACACCTTC. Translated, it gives CASSISPQGYGYGYTF.

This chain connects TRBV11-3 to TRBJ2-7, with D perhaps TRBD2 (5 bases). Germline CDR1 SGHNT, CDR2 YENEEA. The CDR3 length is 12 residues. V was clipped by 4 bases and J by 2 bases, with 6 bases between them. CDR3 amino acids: CASSSGTYEQYF. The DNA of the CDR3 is TGTGCCAGCAGCTCGGGAACCTACGAGCAGTACTTC.

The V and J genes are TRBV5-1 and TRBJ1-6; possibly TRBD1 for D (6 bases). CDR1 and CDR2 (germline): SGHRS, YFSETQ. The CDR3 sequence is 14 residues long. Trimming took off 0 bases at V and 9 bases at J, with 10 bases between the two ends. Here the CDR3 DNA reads TGCGCCAGCAGCTTGGACAGGGAGGGTTCACCCCTCCACTTT. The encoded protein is CASSLDREGSPLHF. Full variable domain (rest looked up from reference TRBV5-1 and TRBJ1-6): KAGVTQTPRYLIKTRGQQVTLSCSPISGHRSVSWYQQTPGQGLQFLFEYFSETQRNKGNFPGRFSGRQFSNSRSEMNVSTLELGDSALYLCASSLDREGSPLHFGNGTRLTVT.

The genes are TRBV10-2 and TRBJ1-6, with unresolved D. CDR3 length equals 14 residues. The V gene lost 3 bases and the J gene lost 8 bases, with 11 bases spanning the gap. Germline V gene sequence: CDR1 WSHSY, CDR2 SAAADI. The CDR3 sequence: CASSEEGPYSPLHF. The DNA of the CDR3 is TGCGCCAGCAGTGAAGAGGGCCCCTATTCACCCCTCCACTTT.